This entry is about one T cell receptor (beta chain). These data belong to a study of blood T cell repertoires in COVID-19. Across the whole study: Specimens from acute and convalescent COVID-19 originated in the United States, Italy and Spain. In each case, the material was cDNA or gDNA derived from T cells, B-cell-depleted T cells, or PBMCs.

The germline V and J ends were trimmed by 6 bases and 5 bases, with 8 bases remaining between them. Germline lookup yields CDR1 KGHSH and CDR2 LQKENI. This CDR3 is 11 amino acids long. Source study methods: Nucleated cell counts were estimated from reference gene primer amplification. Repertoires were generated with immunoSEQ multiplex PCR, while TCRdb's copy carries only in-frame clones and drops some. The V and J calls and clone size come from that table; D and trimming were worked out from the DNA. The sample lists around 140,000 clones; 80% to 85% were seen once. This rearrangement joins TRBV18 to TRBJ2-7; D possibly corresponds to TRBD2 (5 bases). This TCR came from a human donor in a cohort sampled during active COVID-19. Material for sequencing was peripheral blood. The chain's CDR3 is CASSRADEQYF. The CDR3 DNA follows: TGTGCCAGCTCGCGGGCGGACGAGCAGTACTTC. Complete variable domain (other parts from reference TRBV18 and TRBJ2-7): NAGVMQNPRHLVRRRGQEARLRCSPMKGHSHVYWYRQLPEEGLKFMVYLQKENIIDESGMPKERFSAEFPKEGPSILRIQQVVRGDSAAYFCASSRADEQYFGPGTRLTVT.